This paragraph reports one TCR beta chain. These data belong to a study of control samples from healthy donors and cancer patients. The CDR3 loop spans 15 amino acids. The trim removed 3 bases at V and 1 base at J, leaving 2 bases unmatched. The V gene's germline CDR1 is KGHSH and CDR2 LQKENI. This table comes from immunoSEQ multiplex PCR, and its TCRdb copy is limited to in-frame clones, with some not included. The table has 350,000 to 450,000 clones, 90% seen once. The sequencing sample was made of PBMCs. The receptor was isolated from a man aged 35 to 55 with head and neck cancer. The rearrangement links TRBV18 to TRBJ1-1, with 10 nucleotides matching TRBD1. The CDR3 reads CASSPGQGSNTEAFF. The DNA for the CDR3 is TGTGCCAGCTCACCGGGACAGGGGTCGAACACTGAAGCTTTCTTT.